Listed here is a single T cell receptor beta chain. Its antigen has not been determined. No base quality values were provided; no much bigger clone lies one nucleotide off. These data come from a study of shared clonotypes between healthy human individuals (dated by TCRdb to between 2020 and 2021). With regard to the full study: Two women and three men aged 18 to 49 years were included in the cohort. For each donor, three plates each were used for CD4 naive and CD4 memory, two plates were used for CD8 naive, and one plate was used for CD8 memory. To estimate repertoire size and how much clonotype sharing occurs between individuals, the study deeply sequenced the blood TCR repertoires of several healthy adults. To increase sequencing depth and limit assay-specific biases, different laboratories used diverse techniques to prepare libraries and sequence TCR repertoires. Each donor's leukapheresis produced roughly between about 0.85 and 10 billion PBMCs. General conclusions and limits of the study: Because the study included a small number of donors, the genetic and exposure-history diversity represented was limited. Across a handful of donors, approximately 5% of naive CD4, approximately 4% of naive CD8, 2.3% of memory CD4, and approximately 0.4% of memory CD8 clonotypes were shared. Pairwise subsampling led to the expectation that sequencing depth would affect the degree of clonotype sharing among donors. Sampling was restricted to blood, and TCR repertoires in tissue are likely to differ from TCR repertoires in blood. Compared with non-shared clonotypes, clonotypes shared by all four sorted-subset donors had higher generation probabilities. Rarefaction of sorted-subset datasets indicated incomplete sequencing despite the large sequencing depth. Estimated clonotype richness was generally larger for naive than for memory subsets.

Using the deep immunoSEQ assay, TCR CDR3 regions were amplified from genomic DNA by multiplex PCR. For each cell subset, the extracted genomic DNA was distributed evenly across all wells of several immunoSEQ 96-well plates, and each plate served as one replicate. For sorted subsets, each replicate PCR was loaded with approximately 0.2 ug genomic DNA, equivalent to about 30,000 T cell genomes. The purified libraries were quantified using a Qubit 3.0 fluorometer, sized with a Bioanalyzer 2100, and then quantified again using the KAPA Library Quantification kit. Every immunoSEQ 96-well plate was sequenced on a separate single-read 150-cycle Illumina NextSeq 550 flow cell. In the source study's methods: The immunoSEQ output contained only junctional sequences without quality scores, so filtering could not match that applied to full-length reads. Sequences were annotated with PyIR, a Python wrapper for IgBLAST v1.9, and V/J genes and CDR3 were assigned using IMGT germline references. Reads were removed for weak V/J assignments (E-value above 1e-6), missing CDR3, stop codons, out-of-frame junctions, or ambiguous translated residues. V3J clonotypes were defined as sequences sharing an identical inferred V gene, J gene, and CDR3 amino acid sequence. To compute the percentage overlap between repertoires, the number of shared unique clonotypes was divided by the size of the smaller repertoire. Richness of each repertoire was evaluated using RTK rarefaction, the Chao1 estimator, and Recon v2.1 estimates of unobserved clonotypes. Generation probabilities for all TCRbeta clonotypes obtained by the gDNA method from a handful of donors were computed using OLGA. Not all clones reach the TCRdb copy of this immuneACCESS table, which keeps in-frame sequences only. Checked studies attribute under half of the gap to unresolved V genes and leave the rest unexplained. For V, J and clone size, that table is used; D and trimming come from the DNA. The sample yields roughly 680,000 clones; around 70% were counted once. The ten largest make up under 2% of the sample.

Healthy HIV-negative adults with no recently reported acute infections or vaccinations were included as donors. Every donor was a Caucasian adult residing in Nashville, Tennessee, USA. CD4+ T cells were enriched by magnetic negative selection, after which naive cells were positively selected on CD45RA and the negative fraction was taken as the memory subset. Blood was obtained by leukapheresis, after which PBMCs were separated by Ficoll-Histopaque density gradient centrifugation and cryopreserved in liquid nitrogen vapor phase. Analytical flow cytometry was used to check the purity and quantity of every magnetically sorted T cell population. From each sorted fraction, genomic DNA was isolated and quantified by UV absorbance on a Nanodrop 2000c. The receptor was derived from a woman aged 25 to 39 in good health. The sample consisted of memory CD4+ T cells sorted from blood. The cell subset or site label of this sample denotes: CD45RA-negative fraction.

This receptor has the CDR3 CAVQIIRTGLGGYTF. The sequenced DNA: TGTGCCGTCCAGATTATCCGGACAGGACTAGGAGGCTACACCTTC. The chain is assembled from TRBV2 and TRBJ1-2, with 7 bases aligning to TRBD1. Including the terminal cysteine and phenylalanine, the CDR3 comprises 15 residues. Only the CDR3 part of the read is kept: 45 bases, read in frame from the first base. In the germline V gene, CDR1 corresponds to SNHLY and CDR2 to FYNNEI. V lost 11 bases and J lost 8 bases, and the count of bases not matched to a germline gene is 20. Full variable domain (CDR3 extended with the reference TRBV2 and TRBJ1-2 proteins): EPEVTQTPSHQVTQMGQEVILRCVPISNHLYFYWYRQILGQKVEFLVSFYNNEISEKSEIFDDQFSVERPDGSNFTLKIRSTKLEDSAMYFCAVQIIRTGLGGYTFGSGTRLTVV.